This T cell receptor beta chain is from a study of blood T cell repertoires in COVID-19. Overall study: COVID-19 samples collected from the United States, Italy and Spain covered acute and convalescent phases. Sources were T cells, B-cell-depleted T cells, or PBMCs; the material itself was cDNA or gDNA.

The CDR3 length is 18 residues. The germline V gene encodes CDR1 MDHEN and CDR2 SYDVKM. The V gene end was trimmed by 1 base and the J gene end by 1 base; junction bases not matched to a gene: 9. In the original analysis: Using reference gene primer amplification, nucleated cell counts were estimated. TCRdb's table, derived via immunoSEQ multiplex PCR, lists solely in-frame clones and lacks some. The V and J calls and the clone size are those of that table, but D and trimming were determined from the DNA. The profile shows 150,000 to 200,000 clones, 81% of them singletons. The TCR comes from a woman of 80 years or more with COVID-19, enrolled during active disease. V gene TRBV28 combines with J gene TRBJ2-7, with 11 bases matching TRBD2. The sequencing input was peripheral blood. CDR3 in DNA: TGTGCCAGCAGTTTATCCTTGACTAGCGGGATAGGGTCCTACGAGCAGTACTTC. The encoded protein is CASSLSLTSGIGSYEQYF. The whole variable domain, remainder taken from reference TRBV28 and TRBJ2-7, is DVKVTQSSRYLVKRTGEKVFLECVQDMDHENMFWYRQDPGLGLRLIYFSYDVKMKEKGDIPEGYSVSREKKERFSLILESASTNQTSMYLCASSLSLTSGIGSYEQYFGPGTRLTVT.